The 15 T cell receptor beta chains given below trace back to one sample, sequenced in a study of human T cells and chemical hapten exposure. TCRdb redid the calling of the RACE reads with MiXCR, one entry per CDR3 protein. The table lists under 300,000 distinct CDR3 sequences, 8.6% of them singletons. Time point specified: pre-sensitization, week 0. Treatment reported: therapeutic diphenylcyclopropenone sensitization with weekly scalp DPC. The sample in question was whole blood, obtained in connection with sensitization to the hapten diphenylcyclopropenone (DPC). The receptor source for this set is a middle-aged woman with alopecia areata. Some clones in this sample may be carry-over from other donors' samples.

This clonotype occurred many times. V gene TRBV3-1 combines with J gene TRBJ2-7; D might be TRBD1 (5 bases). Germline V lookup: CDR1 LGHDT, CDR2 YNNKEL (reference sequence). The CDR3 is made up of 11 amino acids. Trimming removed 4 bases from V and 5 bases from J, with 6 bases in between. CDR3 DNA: TGTGCCAGCAGCCTCAGGGACGAGCAGTACTTC. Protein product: CASSLRDEQYF.

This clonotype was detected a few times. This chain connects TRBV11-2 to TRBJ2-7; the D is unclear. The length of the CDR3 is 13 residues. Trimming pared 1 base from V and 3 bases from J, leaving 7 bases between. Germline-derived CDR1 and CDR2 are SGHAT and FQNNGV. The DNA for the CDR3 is TGTGCCAGCAGCTTAGGTGCCGACTACGAGCAGTACTTC. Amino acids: CASSLGADYEQYF.

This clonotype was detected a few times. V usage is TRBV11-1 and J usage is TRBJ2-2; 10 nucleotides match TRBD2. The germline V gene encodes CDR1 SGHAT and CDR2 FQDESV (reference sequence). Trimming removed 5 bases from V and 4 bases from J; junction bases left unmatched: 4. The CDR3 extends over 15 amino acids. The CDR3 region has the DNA TGTGCCAGCAGCCCTAGCGGGAGCGTCACCGGGGAGCTGTTTTTT. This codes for CASSPSGSVTGELFF.

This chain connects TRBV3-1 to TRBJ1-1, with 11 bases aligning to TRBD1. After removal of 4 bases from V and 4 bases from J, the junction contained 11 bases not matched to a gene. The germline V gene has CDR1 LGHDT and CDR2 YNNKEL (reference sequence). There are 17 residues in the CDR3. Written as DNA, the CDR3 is TGTGCCAGCAGCCTCTTCGGGACAGGGGGGTCGGGCACTGAAGCTTTCTTT. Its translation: CASSLFGTGGSGTEAFF.

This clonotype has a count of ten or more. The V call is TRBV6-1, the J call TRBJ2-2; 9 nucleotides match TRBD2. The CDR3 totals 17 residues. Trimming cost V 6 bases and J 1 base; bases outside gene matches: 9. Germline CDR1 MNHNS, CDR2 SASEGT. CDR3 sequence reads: CASRTPAGGMNTGELFF. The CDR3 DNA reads TGTGCCAGCAGAACCCCGGCGGGAGGGATGAACACCGGGGAGCTGTTTTTT.

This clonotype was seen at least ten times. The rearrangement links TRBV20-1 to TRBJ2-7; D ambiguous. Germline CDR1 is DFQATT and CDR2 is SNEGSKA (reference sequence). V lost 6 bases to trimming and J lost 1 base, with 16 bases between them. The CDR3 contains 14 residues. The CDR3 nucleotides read TGCAGTGCACCGTGGCGACCACCATCCTACGAGCAGTACTTC. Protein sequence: CSAPWRPPSYEQYF.

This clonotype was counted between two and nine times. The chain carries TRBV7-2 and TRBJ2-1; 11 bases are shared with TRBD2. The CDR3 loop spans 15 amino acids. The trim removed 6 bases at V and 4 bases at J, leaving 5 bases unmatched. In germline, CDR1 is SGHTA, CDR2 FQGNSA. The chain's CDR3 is CASSRTSGFYNEQFF. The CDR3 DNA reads TGTGCCAGCAGTCGGACTAGCGGGTTTTACAATGAGCAGTTCTTC. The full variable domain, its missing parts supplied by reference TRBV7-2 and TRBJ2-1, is GAGVSQSPSNKVTEKGKDVELRCDPISGHTALYWYRQSLGQGLEFLIYFQGNSAPDKSGLPSDRFSAERTGGSVSTLTIQRTQQEDSAVYLCASSRTSGFYNEQFFGPGTRLTVL.

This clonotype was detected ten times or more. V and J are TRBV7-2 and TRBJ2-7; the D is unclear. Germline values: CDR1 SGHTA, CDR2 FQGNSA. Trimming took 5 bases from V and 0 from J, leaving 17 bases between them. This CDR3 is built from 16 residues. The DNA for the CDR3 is TGTGCCAGCAGCCATGATCGGCCTCTTGTCTCCTACGAGCAGTACTTC. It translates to CASSHDRPLVSYEQYF.

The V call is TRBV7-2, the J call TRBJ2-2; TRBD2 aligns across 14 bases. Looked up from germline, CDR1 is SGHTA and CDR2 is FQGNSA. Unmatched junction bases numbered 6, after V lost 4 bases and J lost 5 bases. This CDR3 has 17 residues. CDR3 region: CASSSGLAGVGTGELFF. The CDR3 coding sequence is TGTGCCAGCAGCTCGGGACTAGCGGGAGTGGGTACCGGGGAGCTGTTTTTT.

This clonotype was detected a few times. CDR3 loop: CASSPGLAHNEQFF. CDR3 nucleotides: TGTGCCAGCTCACCGGGACTAGCGCACAATGAGCAGTTCTTC. V usage is TRBV18 and J usage is TRBJ2-1; 10 bases match TRBD2. The junction had 1 base not matched to a gene; V was cut back by 3 bases and J by 5 bases. Germline CDR1 is KGHSH and CDR2 is LQKENI. This CDR3 spans 14 amino acids.

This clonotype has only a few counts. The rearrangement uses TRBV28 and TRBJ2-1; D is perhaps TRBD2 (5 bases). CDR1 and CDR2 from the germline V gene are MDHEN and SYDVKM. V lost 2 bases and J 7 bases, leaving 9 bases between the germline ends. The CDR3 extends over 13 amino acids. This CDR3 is CASSLVGENEQFF. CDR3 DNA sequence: TGTGCCAGCAGTTTAGTGGGAGAGAATGAGCAGTTCTTC.

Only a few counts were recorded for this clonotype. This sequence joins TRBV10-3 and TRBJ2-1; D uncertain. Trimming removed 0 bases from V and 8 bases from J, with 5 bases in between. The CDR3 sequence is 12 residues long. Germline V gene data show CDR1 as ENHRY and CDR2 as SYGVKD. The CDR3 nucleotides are TGTGCCATCAGTGAGTCGTACTATGAGCAGTTCTTC. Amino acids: CAISESYYEQFF.

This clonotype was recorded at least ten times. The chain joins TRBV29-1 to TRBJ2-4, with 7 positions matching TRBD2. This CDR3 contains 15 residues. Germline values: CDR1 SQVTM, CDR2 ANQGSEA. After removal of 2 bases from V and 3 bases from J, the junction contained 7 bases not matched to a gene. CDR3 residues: CSVELLAKDKNIQYF. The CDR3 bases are TGCAGCGTTGAACTACTAGCGAAGGACAAAAACATTCAGTACTTC. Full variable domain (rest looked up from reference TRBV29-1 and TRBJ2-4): SAVISQKPSRDICQRGTSLTIQCQVDSQVTMMFWYRQQPGQSLTLIATANQGSEATYESGFVIDKFPISRPNLTFSTLTVSNMSPEDSSIYLCSVELLAKDKNIQYFGAGTRLSVL.

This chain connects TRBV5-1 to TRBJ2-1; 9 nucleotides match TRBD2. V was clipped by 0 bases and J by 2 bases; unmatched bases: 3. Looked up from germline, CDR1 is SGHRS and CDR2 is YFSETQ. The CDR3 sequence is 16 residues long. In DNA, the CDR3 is TGCGCCAGCAGCTTGGGTCCTAGCGGGACCTACAATGAGCAGTTCTTC. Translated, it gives CASSLGPSGTYNEQFF.

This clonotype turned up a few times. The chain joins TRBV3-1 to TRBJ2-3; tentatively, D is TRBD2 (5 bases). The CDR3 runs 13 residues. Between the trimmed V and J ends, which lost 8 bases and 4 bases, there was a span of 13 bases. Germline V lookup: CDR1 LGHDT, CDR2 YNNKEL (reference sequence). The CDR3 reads CASGTYGADTQYF. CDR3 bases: TGTGCCAGCGGAACCTACGGGGCAGATACGCAGTATTTT.